The rows below give T cell receptor beta chains drawn from one sample of a study of blood T cells in healthy people across ages. TCRdb itself ran the 5' RACE reads through MiXCR, one entry per CDR3 protein. Of 650,000 to 1,000,000 distinct CDR3 sequences in the sample, 35% to 40% are singletons; the top ten hold 10% to 15%. The sequencing input was blood. All receptors come from a man between 18 and 35 years old in good health. Each CDR3 is given with its conserved first and last residue.

v_call	cdr3_length	j_call	cdr3_aa
TRBV14	14	TRBJ2-7	CASSQVHTSSEQYF
TRBV5-1	13	TRBJ2-7	CASRRDRSYEQYF
TRBV12-3/TRBV12-4	13	TRBJ1-1	CASTPGVNTEAFF
TRBV20-1	16	TRBJ1-1	CSARTQLQGSGTEAFF
TRBV10-3	13	TRBJ2-2	CALGQGGIGELFF
TRBV5-6	12	TRBJ2-5	CASSPTSNEQYF
TRBV7-6	15	TRBJ2-7	CASSLGTGPSYEQYF
TRBV7-2	13	TRBJ2-7	CASSLDDPYEQYF
TRBV6-5	14	TRBJ2-7	CASSYGVGSYEQYF
TRBV7-9	18	TRBJ1-2	CASSVLSRDGGRDYGYTF
TRBV12-3/TRBV12-4	12	NA	CAGSSNRGEQYF
TRBV29-1	15	TRBJ2-7	CSVLDPGQGSYEQYF
TRBV5-1	15	TRBJ2-1	CASSLAAGVANEQFF
TRBV4-1	15	TRBJ2-3	CASSQVRDSTDTQYF
TRBV2	14	TRBJ1-2	CASSEKRVNGGYTF
TRBV5-1	16	TRBJ1-4	CASSASTGASNEKLFF
TRBV20-1	13	TRBJ2-7	CSARPLTSYEQYF
TRBV10-3	14	TRBJ2-7	CAISEASGADEQYF
TRBV29-1	18	TRBJ2-3	CSVEWTSGGPGAADTQYF
TRBV6-6	13	TRBJ2-5	CASSYGTSNEQYF
TRBV12-3/TRBV12-4	18	TRBJ1-5	CASSLVLRGSYSNQPQHF
TRBV11-2	16	TRBJ2-1	CASTTRGGQLYNEQFF
TRBV7-2	13	NA	CASSPTGTREQYF
TRBV12-3/TRBV12-4	14	TRBJ2-1	CASSAGGRYNEQFF
TRBV12-3/TRBV12-4	14	TRBJ1-2	CASNFPGQGDGYTF
TRBV20-1	16	TRBJ1-6	CSAETGQGKRSSPLHF
TRBV18	14	TRBJ1-2	CASSPSSRDDGYTF
TRBV5-1	14	TRBJ1-2	CASSIRVGVYGYTF
TRBV12-3/TRBV12-4	11	TRBJ2-7	CANGDAYEQYF
TRBV6-5	12	TRBJ2-3	CASSRASDTQYF
TRBV18	16	TRBJ2-5	CASSQAGGESYNEQYF
TRBV20-1	16	TRBJ1-2	CSARETGDPLNYGYTF
TRBV24-1	12	TRBJ2-7	CATSDSDQKQYF
TRBV7-2	12	TRBJ2-3	CASTPFGDTQYF
TRBV6-6	15	TRBJ1-1	CASSYSNVGATEAFF
TRBV21-1	19	TRBJ2-1	CASSKAGGTYQPAYNEQFF
TRBV5-6	15	NA	CASSQGGRTYNEQYF
TRBV7-8	15	TRBJ1-4	CASRPRGGTNEKLFF
TRBV10-3	14	TRBJ1-4	CAISDGTGGEKLFF
TRBV6-5	13	TRBJ1-1	CASMRDGNTEAFF
TRBV12-3/TRBV12-4	15	TRBJ1-2	CASSLTLAGGGGYTF
TRBV6-6	14	TRBJ1-5	CASRLQGGNQPQHF
TRBV30	13	TRBJ1-2	CAWTDRFNYGYTF
TRBV12-3/TRBV12-4	14	TRBJ2-1	CASRFGTDTYEQFF
TRBV5-5	15	TRBJ1-2	CASSATGQLSYGYTF
TRBV20-1	16	TRBJ2-7	CSARDSNRDWGYEQYF
TRBV6-5	18	TRBJ1-5	CASSYSFRDKYSNQPQHF
TRBV20-1	16	TRBJ1-1	CSARPPFGSLNTEAFF
TRBV29-1	14	TRBJ2-1	CSVEGSPKYNEQFF
TRBV12-3/TRBV12-4	15	TRBJ1-1	CASSPDRGRGTEAFF